One sample yielded the 8 T cell receptor beta chains listed below, sequenced in a study of T cell responses to AZD1222 COVID-19 vaccine (dated by TCRdb to the early 2020s). What the time point label conveys for this sample: baseline before first vaccination. Library creation used the immunoSEQ multiplex PCR assay. TCRdb holds this immuneACCESS table with in-frame rearrangements only. Some clones are missing; in checked studies, unresolved V genes explain under half, and the rest has no known cause. The sample includes 100,000 to 150,000 clones, with over 75% observed a single time. The ten largest clones take up 10% of the sample. This specimen was peripheral blood, taken on day 0 of AZD1222 vaccination. These receptors originate from an adult in good health.

This chain uses TRBV7-3 with TRBJ2-5; TRBD2 agrees at 13 bases. The CDR3 runs to 15 residues. The trim removed 5 bases at V and 5 bases at J, leaving 5 bases unmatched. Germline CDR1 reads SGHTA; CDR2 reads FQGTGA. CDR3 in amino acids: CASSPTTSGGETQYF. The CDR3 coding sequence is TGTGCCAGCAGCCCGACGACTAGCGGGGGGGAGACCCAGTACTTC.

The chain uses TRBV28 and TRBJ1-2; D is possibly TRBD1 (6 bases). V gave up 6 bases and J gave up 0 bases, with 11 bases separating them. CDR1 and CDR2 (germline): MDHEN, SYDVKM. The CDR3 sequence is 14 residues long. The CDR3 DNA is TGTGCCAGCAGCCCGACAGGCCCTAACTATGGCTACACCTTC. Residues: CASSPTGPNYGYTF.

V and J are TRBV27 and TRBJ1-6, with D hard to call. V lost 8 bases and J 0 bases, leaving 23 bases between the germline ends. Germline V lookup: CDR1 MNHEY, CDR2 SMNVEV (reference sequence). The CDR3 contains 19 residues. CDR3 bases: TGTGCCAGCTCCCGCGGGGTAGGCAGTCCCACCTCCTATAATTCACCCCTCCACTTT. Its translation is CASSRGVGSPTSYNSPLHF.

The V and J genes are TRBV5-4 and TRBJ2-7; possible D gene TRBD2, 7 bases. Trimming took 5 bases from V and 0 from J, leaving 15 bases between them. Germline V gene lookup returns CDR1 SGHNT and CDR2 YYREEE (reference sequence). The CDR3 length is 15 residues. As DNA, the CDR3 is TGTGCCAGCAGTTCGGGGGGCGAGAGCTCCTACGAGCAGTACTTC. Translating gives CASSSGGESSYEQYF.

The J gene is TRBJ2-1, the V gene TRBV5-6; TRBD2 aligns across 8 bases. The V segment lost 4 bases and the J segment 1 base; nucleotides outside the gene matches: 4. Germline V gene sequence: CDR1 SGHDT, CDR2 YYEEEE. The CDR3 loop spans 15 amino acids. CDR3 nucleotide sequence: TGTGCCAGCAGCCGGGGACTAGGTTCCTACAATGAGCAGTTCTTC. This gives the protein CASSRGLGSYNEQFF.

The chain uses TRBV5-8 and TRBJ1-5, with unresolved D. V lost 2 bases and J 1 base, leaving 16 bases between the germline ends. The germline CDR1 and CDR2 sequences are SGHTS and YDEGEE. The length of the CDR3 is 17 residues. The DNA for the CDR3 is TGTGCCAGCAGCTTAAGTCTATCGCTGATCAGCAATCAGCCCCAGCATTTT. As protein: CASSLSLSLISNQPQHF.

The chain joins TRBV5-4 to TRBJ1-2; no clear D. V was trimmed by 1 base and J by 10 bases, leaving 17 bases between them. The CDR3 contains 14 residues. Germline values: CDR1 SGHNT, CDR2 YYREEE (reference sequence). DNA for the CDR3: TGTGCCAGCAGCTTGTATGGAGGACGGCCTAACTACACCTTC. Amino acid sequence: CASSLYGGRPNYTF.

This sequence joins TRBV7-2 and TRBJ2-1; 12 nucleotides match TRBD2. Per germline, CDR1 SGHTA and CDR2 FQGNSA. The CDR3 totals 16 residues. The V gene end was trimmed by 1 base and the J gene end by 5 bases; junction bases not matched to a gene: 3. The CDR3 reads CASSLGLAGGDNEQFF. CDR3 sequence (DNA): TGTGCCAGCAGCTTAGGGCTAGCGGGAGGGGACAATGAGCAGTTCTTC. The whole variable domain, filled in from reference TRBV7-2 and TRBJ2-1, reads GAGVSQSPSNKVTEKGKDVELRCDPISGHTALYWYRQSLGQGLEFLIYFQGNSAPDKSGLPSDRFSAERTGGSVSTLTIQRTQQEDSAVYLCASSLGLAGGDNEQFFGPGTRLTVL.